This TCR beta chain was retrieved from a study of CD8 T cells in ankylosing spondylitis. Study-level points and caveats: Both synovial fluid and blood in reactive arthritis had previously been reported to carry some motif variants.

MiXCR, applied by TCRdb to the 5' RACE reads, yields one record per CDR3 protein. The sample has 100,000 to 150,000 distinct CDR3 sequences, 9.3% seen once. This clonotype was observed many times. Its antigen is currently unknown. V gave up 1 base and J gave up 1 base; unmatched junction bases: 2. This CDR3 has 15 amino acids. Per germline, CDR1 SGHDT and CDR2 YYEEEE. Input material: blood, either unsorted or a sorted T cell fraction (not recorded which). The TCR comes from a male donor with ankylosing spondylitis or in good health (not recorded which). The chain recombines TRBV5-6 with TRBJ1-5; 7 nucleotides align to TRBD1. CDR3 protein: CASSLTQGSNQPQHF. CDR3 sequence (DNA): TGTGCCAGCAGCTTGACACAGGGGAGCAATCAGCCCCAGCATTTT.